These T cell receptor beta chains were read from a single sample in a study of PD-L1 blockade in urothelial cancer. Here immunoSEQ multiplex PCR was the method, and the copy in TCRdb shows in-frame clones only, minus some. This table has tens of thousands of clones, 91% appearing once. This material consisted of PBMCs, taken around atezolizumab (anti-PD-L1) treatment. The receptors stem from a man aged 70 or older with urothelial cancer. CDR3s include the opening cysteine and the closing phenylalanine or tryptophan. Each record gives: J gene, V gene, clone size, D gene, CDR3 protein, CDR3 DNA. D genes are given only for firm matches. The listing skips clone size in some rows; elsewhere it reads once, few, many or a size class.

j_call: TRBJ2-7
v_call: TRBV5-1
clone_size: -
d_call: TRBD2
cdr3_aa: CASSLVGAGVNDEQYF
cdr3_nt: TGCGCCAGCAGCTTGGTCGGGGCGGGAGTTAATGACGAGCAGTACTTC

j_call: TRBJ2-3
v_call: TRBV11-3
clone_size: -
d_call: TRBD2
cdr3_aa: CASSLQREGIDTQYF
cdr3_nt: TGTGCCAGCAGCTTACAGCGGGAGGGCATAGATACGCAGTATTTT

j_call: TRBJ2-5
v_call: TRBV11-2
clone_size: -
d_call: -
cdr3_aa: CASSLGNSQETQYF
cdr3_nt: TGTGCCAGCAGCTTAGGGAACAGCCAAGAGACCCAGTACTTC

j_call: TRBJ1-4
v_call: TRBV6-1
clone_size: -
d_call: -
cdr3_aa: CASSEQRRNEKLFF
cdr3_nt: TGTGCCAGCAGTGAGCAACGGCGGAATGAAAAACTGTTTTTT

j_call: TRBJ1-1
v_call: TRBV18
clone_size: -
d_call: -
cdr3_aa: CASSWDNRAVAFF
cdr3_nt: TGTGCCAGCTCGTGGGACAATCGGGCTGTAGCTTTCTTT

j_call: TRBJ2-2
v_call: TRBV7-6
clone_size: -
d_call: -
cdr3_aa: CASSLRSRGSGELFF
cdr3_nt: TGTGCCAGCAGCTTACGCTCTAGAGGTTCCGGGGAGCTGTTTTTT

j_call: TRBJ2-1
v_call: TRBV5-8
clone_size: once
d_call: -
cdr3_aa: CASTQIGGALNEQFF
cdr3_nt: TGTGCCAGCACCCAAATAGGGGGAGCCCTCAATGAGCAGTTCTTC

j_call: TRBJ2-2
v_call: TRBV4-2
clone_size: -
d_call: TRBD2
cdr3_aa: CASSQPYGREKPGELFF
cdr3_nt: TGTGCCAGCAGCCAACCTTATGGGCGGGAGAAACCCGGGGAGCTGTTTTTT

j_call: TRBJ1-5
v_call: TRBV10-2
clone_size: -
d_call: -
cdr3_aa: CASINGGLINSNQPQHF
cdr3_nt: TGCGCCAGCATTAACGGCGGGTTAATAAATAGCAATCAGCCCCAGCATTTT

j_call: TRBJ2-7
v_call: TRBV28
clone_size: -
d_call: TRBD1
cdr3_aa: CASSSRDRVIYEQYF
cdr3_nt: TGTGCCAGCAGTTCGCGAGACAGGGTGATCTACGAGCAGTACTTC

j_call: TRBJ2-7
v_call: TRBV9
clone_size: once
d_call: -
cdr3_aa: CASSVDVGRSYEQYF
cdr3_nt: TGTGCCAGCAGCGTAGATGTCGGGAGAAGTTACGAGCAGTACTTC

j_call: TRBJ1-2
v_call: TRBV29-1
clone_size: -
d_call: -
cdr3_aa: CSVAPRAGGYGYTF
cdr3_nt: TGCAGCGTTGCCCCGAGGGCGGGCGGCTATGGCTACACCTTC

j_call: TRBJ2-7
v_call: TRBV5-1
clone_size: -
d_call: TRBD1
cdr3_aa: CASSLGGQGPHEQYF
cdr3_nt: TGCGCCAGCAGCTTGGGGGGACAGGGCCCCCACGAGCAGTACTTC

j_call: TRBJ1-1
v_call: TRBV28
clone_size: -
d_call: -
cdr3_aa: CASRPQGGANTDAFF
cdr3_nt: TGTGCCAGCAGGCCACAAGGGGGGGCCAACACTGATGCTTTCTTT

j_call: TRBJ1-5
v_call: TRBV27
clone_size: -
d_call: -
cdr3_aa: CASRPSRENQPQHF
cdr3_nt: TGTGCCAGCCGCCCTAGCCGGGAAAATCAGCCCCAGCATTTT

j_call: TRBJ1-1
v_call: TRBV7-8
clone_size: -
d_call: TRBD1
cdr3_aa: CASSSSTGTGFNTEAFF
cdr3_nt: TGTGCCAGCAGCTCCTCAACCGGGACAGGGTTCAATACTGAAGCTTTCTTT

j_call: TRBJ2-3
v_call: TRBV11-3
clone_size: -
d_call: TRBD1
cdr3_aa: CASSLRQGVDTDTQYF
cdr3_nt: TGTGCCAGCAGCCTGAGACAGGGGGTTGATACAGATACGCAGTATTTT

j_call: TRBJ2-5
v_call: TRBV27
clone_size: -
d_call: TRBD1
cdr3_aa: CASSRRDRVGLETQYF
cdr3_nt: TGTGCCAGCAGTCGACGGGACAGGGTGGGCCTGGAGACCCAGTACTTC

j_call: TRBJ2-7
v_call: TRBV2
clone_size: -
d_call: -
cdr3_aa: CASSSQGYEQYF
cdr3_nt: TGTGCCAGCAGTAGCCAGGGGTACGAGCAGTACTTC

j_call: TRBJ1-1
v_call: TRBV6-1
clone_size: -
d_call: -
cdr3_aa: CASSEVSGLAEAFF
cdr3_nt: TGTGCCAGCAGTGAAGTCAGCGGGTTGGCTGAAGCTTTCTTT

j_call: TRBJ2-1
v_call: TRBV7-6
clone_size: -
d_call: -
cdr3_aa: CASSLSRSSYNEQFF
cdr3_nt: TGTGCCAGCAGCTTATCCCGGAGCTCCTACAATGAGCAGTTCTTC

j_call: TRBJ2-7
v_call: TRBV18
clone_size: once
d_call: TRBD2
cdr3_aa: CASSPGLPSYEQYF
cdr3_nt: TGTGCCAGCTCACCGGGACTACCCTCCTACGAGCAGTACTTC

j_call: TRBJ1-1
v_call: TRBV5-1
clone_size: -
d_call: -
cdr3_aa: CASSLDRINTEAFF
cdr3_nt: TGCGCCAGCAGCTTGGACAGGATTAACACTGAAGCTTTCTTT

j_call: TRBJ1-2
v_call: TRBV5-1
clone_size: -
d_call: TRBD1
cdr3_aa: CASSLVSDRFYNGYTF
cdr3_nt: TGCGCCAGCAGCTTGGTTTCGGACAGGTTTTATAATGGCTACACCTTC

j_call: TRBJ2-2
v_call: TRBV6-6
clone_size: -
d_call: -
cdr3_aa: CASGHANTGELFF
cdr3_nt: TGTGCCAGCGGACACGCGAACACCGGGGAGCTGTTTTTT

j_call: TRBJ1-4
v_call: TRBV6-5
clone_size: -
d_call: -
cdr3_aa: CASSLLANEKLFF
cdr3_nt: TGTGCCAGCAGTTTATTAGCTAATGAAAAACTGTTTTTT

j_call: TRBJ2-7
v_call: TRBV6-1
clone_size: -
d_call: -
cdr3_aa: CASHRDSYEQYF
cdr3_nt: TGTGCCAGCCACCGGGACTCCTACGAGCAGTACTTC

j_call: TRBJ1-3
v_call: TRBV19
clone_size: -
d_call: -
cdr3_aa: CASGTSPGNTIYF
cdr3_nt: TGTGCCAGCGGGACATCGCCTGGAAACACCATATATTTT

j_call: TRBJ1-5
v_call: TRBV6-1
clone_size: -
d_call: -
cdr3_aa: CASRVLSNQPQHF
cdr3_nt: TGTGCCAGCCGGGTTTTGAGCAATCAGCCCCAGCATTTT

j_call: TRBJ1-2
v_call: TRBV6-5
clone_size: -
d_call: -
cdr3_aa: CASSYKAEPLGYTF
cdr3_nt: TGTGCCAGCAGTTACAAGGCGGAACCTCTCGGCTACACCTTC

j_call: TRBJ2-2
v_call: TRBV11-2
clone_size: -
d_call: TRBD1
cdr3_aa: CASSLNRGANTGELFF
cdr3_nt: TGTGCCAGCAGCTTAAACAGGGGGGCGAACACCGGGGAGCTGTTTTTT

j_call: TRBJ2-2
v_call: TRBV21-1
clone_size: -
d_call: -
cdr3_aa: CASSKEAGGPNTGELFF
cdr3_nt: TGTGCCAGCAGCAAAGAGGCGGGAGGTCCTAACACCGGGGAGCTGTTTTTT

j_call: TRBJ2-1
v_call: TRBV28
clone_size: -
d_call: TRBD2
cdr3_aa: CASSLYPGLGSYNEQFF
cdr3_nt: TGTGCCAGCAGTTTATATCCGGGACTAGGTTCCTACAATGAGCAGTTCTTC

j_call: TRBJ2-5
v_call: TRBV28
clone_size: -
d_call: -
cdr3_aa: CASSLMGGIYQETQYF
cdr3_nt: TGTGCCAGCAGTTTAATGGGAGGCATCTACCAAGAGACCCAGTACTTC

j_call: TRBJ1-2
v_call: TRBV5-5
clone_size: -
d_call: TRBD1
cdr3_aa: CASSLGTGGPYGYTF
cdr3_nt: TGTGCCAGCAGCTTGGGTACAGGGGGCCCCTATGGCTACACCTTC

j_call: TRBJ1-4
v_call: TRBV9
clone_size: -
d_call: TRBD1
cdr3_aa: CASSVGQGGEKLFF
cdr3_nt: TGTGCCAGCAGCGTGGGACAGGGCGGTGAAAAACTGTTTTTT

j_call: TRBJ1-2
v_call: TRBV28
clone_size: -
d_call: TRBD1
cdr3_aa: CASSSLGTGLYGYTF
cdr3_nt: TGTGCCAGCAGCTCCCTGGGGACAGGTCTTTATGGCTACACCTTC

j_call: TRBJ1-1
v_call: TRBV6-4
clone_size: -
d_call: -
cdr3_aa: CASSPDRLNTEAFF
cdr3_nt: TGTGCCAGCAGTCCCGACAGGTTGAACACTGAAGCTTTCTTT

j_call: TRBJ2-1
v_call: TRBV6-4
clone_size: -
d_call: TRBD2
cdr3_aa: CASRATSGLYNEQFF
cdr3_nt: TGTGCCAGCAGAGCGACTAGCGGGCTCTACAATGAGCAGTTCTTC

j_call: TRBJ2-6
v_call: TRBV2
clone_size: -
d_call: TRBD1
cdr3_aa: CASHRGPLSGANVLTF
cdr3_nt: TGTGCCAGCCACAGGGGCCCACTCTCTGGGGCCAACGTCCTGACTTTC

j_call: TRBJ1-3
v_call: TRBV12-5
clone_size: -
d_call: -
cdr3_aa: CASGSLSVPSGNTIYF
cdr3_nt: TGTGCTAGTGGTTCCCTCAGTGTCCCCTCTGGAAACACCATATATTTT

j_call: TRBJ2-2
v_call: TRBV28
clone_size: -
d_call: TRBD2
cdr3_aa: CASSWASGRRSTGELFF
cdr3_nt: TGTGCCAGCAGTTGGGCTAGCGGGAGAAGGAGCACCGGGGAGCTGTTTTTT

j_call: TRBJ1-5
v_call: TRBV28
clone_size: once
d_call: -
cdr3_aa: CASRSYQPQHF
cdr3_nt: TGTGCCAGCAGATCTTATCAGCCCCAGCATTTT

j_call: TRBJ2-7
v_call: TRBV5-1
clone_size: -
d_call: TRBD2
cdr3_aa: CASRPPDERGEQYF
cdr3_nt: TGCGCCAGCAGGCCCCCGGACGAGCGGGGCGAGCAGTACTTC

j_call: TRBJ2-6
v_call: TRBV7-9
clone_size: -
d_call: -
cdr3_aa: CASSTGISGANVLTF
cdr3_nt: TGTGCCAGCAGTACAGGTATCTCTGGGGCCAACGTCCTGACTTTC

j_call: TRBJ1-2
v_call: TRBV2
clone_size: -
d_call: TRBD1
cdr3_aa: CASSAGGNYGYTF
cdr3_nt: TGTGCCAGCAGCGCAGGGGGAAACTATGGCTACACCTTC

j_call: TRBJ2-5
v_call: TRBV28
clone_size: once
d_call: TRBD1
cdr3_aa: CASSSRGRGGLETQYF
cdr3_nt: TGTGCCAGCAGCTCCCGAGGTAGAGGGGGCTTGGAGACCCAGTACTTC

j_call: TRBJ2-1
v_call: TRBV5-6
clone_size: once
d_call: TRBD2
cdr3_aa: CASRAGLADVYNEQFF
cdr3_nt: TGTGCCAGCAGGGCGGGACTAGCGGACGTTTACAATGAGCAGTTCTTC

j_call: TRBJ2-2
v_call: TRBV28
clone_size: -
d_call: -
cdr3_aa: CASSSYRARNTGELFF
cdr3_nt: TGTGCCAGCAGTTCGTACAGGGCCAGGAACACCGGGGAGCTGTTTTTT

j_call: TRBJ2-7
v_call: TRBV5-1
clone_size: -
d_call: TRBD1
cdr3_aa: CASSLDRDSYEQYF
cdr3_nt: TGCGCCAGCAGCTTAGACCGGGACAGTTACGAGCAGTACTTC

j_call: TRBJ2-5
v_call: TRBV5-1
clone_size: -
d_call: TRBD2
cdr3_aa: CASSRNSGREETQYF
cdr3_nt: TGCGCCAGCAGTCGGAATAGCGGGAGGGAAGAGACCCAGTACTTC

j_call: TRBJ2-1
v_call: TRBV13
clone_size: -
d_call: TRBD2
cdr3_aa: CASSLRFASGTLYNEQFF
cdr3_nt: TGTGCCAGCAGCTTACGGTTTGCTAGCGGGACGTTATACAATGAGCAGTTCTTC

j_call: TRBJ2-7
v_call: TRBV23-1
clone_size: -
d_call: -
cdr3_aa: CASRKGRTNSYEQYF
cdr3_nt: TGCGCCAGCAGAAAAGGACGGACAAACTCCTACGAGCAGTACTTC